The 7 T cell receptor beta chains in this list originate from one sample, sequenced in a study of T cells in Graves' hyperthyroidism and ophthalmopathy. Regions amplified from RNA transcripts were the TCR beta CDR3 regions. Researchers ran a first-round RT-PCR on the TCR CDR3 using the HTBI primer set. TCRdb recomputed calls from the multiplex PCR reads with MiXCR, one row per CDR3 protein. The sample records hundreds of thousands of distinct CDR3 sequences, about 15% being singletons. Sequenced: blood. These receptors came from a woman between 40 and 50 years old with Graves' hyperthyroidism.

A note on this clonotype: Its ends do not fully match the called genes, so a read error is possible. The rearrangement joins TRBV27 to TRBJ1-6, with D possibly matching TRBD1 (5 bases). Germline CDR1 is MNHEY and CDR2 is SMNVEV (reference sequence). This CDR3 is built from 17 residues. DNA of the CDR3: TGTGCCAGCAGCCAAGGTGGAAGTAGGGGTAGAAATTCACCCCCCCACTTT. Residues: CASSQGGSRGRNSPPHF.

This clonotype was seen many times. V usage is TRBV29-1 and J usage is TRBJ2-7, with D unresolved. CDR1 is SQVTM and CDR2 is ANQGSEA in the germline V gene. This CDR3 has 11 amino acids. V lost 6 bases, J lost 3 bases, and 9 bases lay in between. The CDR3: CSVRLDYEQYF. The CDR3 coding sequence is TGCAGCGTACGACTGGACTACGAGCAGTACTTC.

The V call is TRBV4-1, the J call TRBJ1-3; unclear D gene. The CDR3 has 16 amino acids. V gave up 1 base and J gave up 0 bases, with 10 bases separating them. Germline CDR1 is MGHRA and CDR2 is YSYEKL. CDR3 sequence reads: CASSQVDSFSGNTIYF. The CDR3 nucleotides read TGCGCCAGCAGCCAAGTTGATAGTTTCTCTGGAAACACCATATATTTT.

This clonotype has at least ten counts. The chain employs TRBV11-2 and TRBJ2-1, with TRBD2 as a possible D gene (5 bases). The ends were cut back, 2 bases at V and 4 bases at J, with 18 bases in the middle. Germline values: CDR1 SGHAT, CDR2 FQNNGV. The CDR3 totals 17 residues. CDR3: CASSLTREGKRYNEQFF. Here the CDR3 DNA reads TGTGCCAGCAGCTTAACTCGTGAGGGAAAGCGGTACAATGAGCAGTTCTTC.

This chain connects TRBV5-1 to TRBJ2-5; the D gene could be TRBD1 or TRBD2 (6 bases each). The V end was cut by 3 bases, the J end by 5 bases, with 14 bases between. The CDR3 spans 14 residues. From germline, CDR1 is SGHRS and CDR2 YFSETQ. CDR3 bases: TGCGCCAGCAGCTCGGGGGACATTGAGGAGACCCAGTACTTC. It is translated as CASSSGDIEETQYF.

This clonotype came up many times. As DNA, the CDR3 is TGTGCCAGCAGTTCAAGTAGCGGGAGTGCCCAGCAGTACTTC. Translating it yields CASSSSSGSAQQYF. The V call is TRBV7-2, the J call TRBJ2-7; 9 nucleotides agree with TRBD2. Unmatched junction bases numbered 11, after V lost 6 bases and J lost 8 bases. Looked up from germline, CDR1 is SGHTA and CDR2 is FQGNSA. The CDR3 runs 14 residues.

The chain recombines TRBV28 with TRBJ1-2; 7 nucleotides agree with TRBD1. Losses at the gene ends were 5 bases for V and 8 bases for J; bases not matched to a gene: 17. CDR1 MDHEN and CDR2 SYDVKM come from the germline V gene. This CDR3 has 16 residues. CDR3 residues: CASSVPGQLSAWGYTF. The CDR3 coding sequence is TGTGCCAGCAGTGTCCCGGGACAGCTATCGGCGTGGGGCTACACCTTC.